This section outlines one TCR beta chain sequence together with its context. It has no known antigen specificity. The record has no base qualities; no much larger clone is one base away. This specimen's time point label, per the study, means: pre-transplant. Unstimulated PBMCs, after thawing, were stained for CD3, CD4 and CD8 and then FACS-sorted into CD3+CD4+ and CD3+CD8+ populations. All 8 studied subjects were randomized to withdrawal of immunosuppression. The Qiagen DNeasy Blood and Tissue Kit was used for isolation of genomic DNA. This record comes from a study of T cell clones after liver transplantation (dated by TCRdb to between 2018 and 2021). For the study in its entirety: Samples were obtained from ITN030ST, a randomized trial in which withdrawal of immunosuppression was attempted within 2 years of liver transplantation. Of the 8 liver transplant recipients making up the studied cohort, 3 were classified as tolerant and 5 as non-tolerant. Tolerance was defined as complete immunosuppression withdrawal for at least one year with no rise in liver enzymes beyond twice the upper limit of normal. Donor-reactive T cell clones were identified using TCRbeta sequencing after a pre-transplant mixed lymphocyte reaction and were then followed in post-transplant blood. Of the eight recipients, a few were HCV-positive, while the remaining recipients had been transplanted for non-autoimmune, non-viral indications. No induction therapy was given to the subjects, and standard immunosuppression was administered until randomization at 12-24 months post-transplant. Blood samples were collected pre-transplant, pre-randomization before withdrawal, and post-randomization after either complete withdrawal or failed withdrawal. As an antigen-independent comparator for the donor-reactive sequences, third party-reactive TCRbeta sequences from pre-transplant MLRs were identified as well.

V is shortened by 2 bases, J by 8 bases, and the region joining them spans 21 bases. The CDR3 measures 16 amino acids from cysteine to phenylalanine. Kept here is only the CDR3 DNA, which spans 48 bases and is read in frame from base 1. CDR1 and CDR2, per the germline V gene, are MNHNS and SASEGT. Broader findings and caveats from the paper: When repertoire turnover was taken into account, detection of donor-reactive sequences was significantly reduced in 7 of 8 subjects for CD4 and in 8 of 8 subjects for CD8. The conclusions were preliminary, being limited by small, heterogeneous patient numbers and by non-standardized post-transplant time points. Donor-reactive sequences decreased more than third party-reactive sequences, which suggests partial antigen-specific deletion that was not related to withdrawal success. Low numbers of available donor cells limited the measurable donor-reactive repertoire in a couple of subjects. In most of the 8 subjects, regardless of tolerance or HCV status, circulating donor-reactive CD4 TCRbeta sequences dropped significantly post-transplant. Since no allograft tissue specimens were available, donor-reactive T cells may have migrated into the graft instead of being deleted.

High-throughput TCRbeta CDR3 sequencing of frozen genomic DNA was performed by immunoSEQ, including PCR amplification, mapping, bias correction and internal controls. From the authors' description of their analysis: Productive rearrangements were retained, and unique TCRbeta sequences were defined by the CDR3 nucleotide sequence together with the V and J gene. A sequence counted as donor-reactive only if the sequence showed at least 5-fold expansion in CFSE-low cells compared with unstimulated pre-transplant cells and had a frequency of at least 0.01%. Minimum frequency thresholds were set for each subject on the basis of the unstimulated sample with the lowest template count, so that a detection power of at least 90% was ensured. Jensen-Shannon divergence between the top 1000 TCRbeta sequences post- versus pre-transplant served as the measure of repertoire turnover. Changes in detection of donor-reactive sequences were tested with two-sided Fisher's exact tests. TCRdb's version of the immuneACCESS table is confined to in-frame rearrangements and falls short of the full clone set. An unresolved V gene accounts for under half of the shortfall where checked; the remainder is of unknown origin. V, J and clone size are those of that table, while D and trimming were read from the DNA. The sample table holds over 50,000 clones, of which approximately 88% were seen once. The top ten constitute 8% to 9.5% of the sample.

The sequence joins TRBV6-1 to TRBJ1-2; the best D guess is TRBD1, with 5 bases matching. This sequence originates from a human donor who received a liver transplant. Material: CD4+ T cells from blood, obtained before liver transplant. The CDR3 region reads CASSEFSGTGGTGYTF. DNA sequence: TGTGCCAGCAGTGAATTTAGTGGTACCGGAGGGACGGGCTACACCTTC.